What follows are 20 T cell receptor beta chains derived from one specimen sequenced in a study of TIL therapy for anti-PD-1-resistant metastatic lung cancer. The libraries were made with immunoSEQ v3. Using immunoSEQ multiplex PCR, the repertoire was profiled, and TCRdb retains in-frame clones only, with some absent. The table records around 50,000 clones, roughly 80% of them present only once. The sample's time point: pre-treatment sample, taken before nivolumab and TIL therapy. Sequenced material: blood, taken at baseline. The receptors derive from a person aged 25-85 years with non-small cell lung cancer.

This sequence joins TRBV9 and TRBJ2-1, with D maybe TRBD1 (6 bases). The CDR3 length is 12 residues. Germline CDR1 reads SGDLS; CDR2 reads YYNGEE. Trimming left V 2 bases short and J 10 bases short, with 10 bases between. Here the CDR3 DNA reads TGTGCCAGCAGCGTGGGGGCGGACGAGCAGTTCTTC. Its translation is CASSVGADEQFF.

V usage is TRBV25-1 and J usage is TRBJ2-2; no firm D call. The CDR3 contains 13 residues. Per germline, CDR1 MGHDK and CDR2 SYGVNS. The ends were cut back, 3 bases at V and 2 bases at J, with 4 bases in the middle. The CDR3 DNA is TGTGCCAGCAGTGACAGAAACACCGGGGAGCTGTTTTTT. Protein product: CASSDRNTGELFF.

This chain connects TRBV7-3 to TRBJ2-3; D gene unclear. V was pared by 4 bases and J by 4 bases, with 12 bases between. This CDR3 is built from 14 residues. The germline gives CDR1 SGHTA, CDR2 FQGTGA. Here the CDR3 DNA reads TGTGCCAGCAGCTCAACCCTTAGGGCAGATACGCAGTATTTT. Protein sequence: CASSSTLRADTQYF.

The genes are TRBV4-1 and TRBJ2-7; 15 nucleotides line up with TRBD2. CDR1 and CDR2 from the germline V gene are MGHRA and YSYEKL. The CDR3 runs 16 residues. V shed 4 bases, J shed 1 base, and the junction held 2 bases outside the gene matches. The DNA for the CDR3 is TGCGCCAGCAGCCGGGGACTAGCGGGGGGATCCTACGAGCAGTACTTC. The encoded protein is CASSRGLAGGSYEQYF.

The chain is built from TRBV9 and TRBJ2-1, with TRBD2 identical over 8 bases. Germline CDR1 and CDR2: SGDLS and YYNGEE. V lost 3 bases to trimming and J lost 6 bases; unmatched junction nucleotides: 8. The CDR3 totals 15 residues. The CDR3 nucleotides read TGTGCCAGCAGCGCCTGGACTAGCTACGGCAATGAGCAGTTCTTC. Residues: CASSAWTSYGNEQFF.

The CDR3, as DNA: TGTGCCAGCAGCTTGCAGGGGGCGGGAGAAAAACTGTTTTTT. This codes for CASSLQGAGEKLFF. The chain uses TRBV5-4 and TRBJ1-4, with TRBD1 matching over 8 bases. Per the germline V gene, CDR1 is SGHNT and CDR2 is YYREEE (reference sequence). The CDR3 is 14 amino acids. Trimming cost V 1 base and J 8 bases; bases outside gene matches: 4.

The V gene is TRBV27, the J gene TRBJ2-7; D might be TRBD1 or TRBD2, each matching 5 bases. V lost 3 bases and J 3 bases, leaving 12 bases between the germline ends. Germline V gives CDR1 MNHEY, CDR2 SMNVEV (reference sequence). The CDR3 totals 14 residues. The CDR3, as DNA: TGTGCCAGCAGTTTGAAGGGGACCCTCTACGAGCAGTACTTC. Its translation: CASSLKGTLYEQYF.

Comments on this clone: This same CDR3 is encoded by further DNA sequences in the sample. The V call is TRBV6-6, the J call TRBJ1-1; no firm D call. Per the germline V gene, CDR1 is MNHNY and CDR2 is SVGAGI (reference sequence). CDR3 length equals 12 residues. V was clipped by 3 bases and J by 2 bases, with 4 bases between them. The CDR3 is CASSYSNTEAFF. The CDR3 DNA reads TGTGCCAGCAGTTATAGTAACACTGAAGCTTTCTTT.

This clone turned up a few times. J is TRBJ1-4 and V is TRBV2; unclear D gene. The germline CDR1 and CDR2 sequences are SNHLY and FYNNEI. V was clipped by 2 bases and J by 6 bases, with 13 bases between them. The CDR3 is made up of 15 amino acids. CDR3 in amino acids: CASSETGTTYEKLFF. The DNA for the CDR3 is TGTGCCAGCAGTGAAACTGGTACAACATATGAAAAACTGTTTTTT.

The V gene is TRBV6-5, the J gene TRBJ2-7; D could derive from TRBD1 or TRBD2 (5 bases each). The CDR3 totals 15 residues. CDR1 is MNHEY and CDR2 is SVGAGI in the germline V gene. V was shortened by 0 bases and J by 2 bases, with 11 bases between the two germline ends. In DNA form, the CDR3 reads TGTGCCAGCAGTTACTCAGCCCAGGGAGCCTACGAGCAGTACTTC. Residues: CASSYSAQGAYEQYF.

V gene TRBV10-3 combines with J gene TRBJ2-7; D could derive from TRBD1 or TRBD2 (5 bases each). This CDR3 is 13 amino acids long. Germline CDR1 is ENHRY and CDR2 is SYGVKD. The V gene lost 6 bases and the J gene lost 0 bases, with 9 bases spanning the gap. CDR3: CAIRGDISYEQYF. In DNA form, the CDR3 reads TGTGCCATCAGGGGGGATATCTCCTACGAGCAGTACTTC.

This clone was detected once. This chain links TRBV6-5 with TRBJ1-3; D is undetermined. Trimming took off 4 bases at V and 8 bases at J, with 18 bases between the two ends. CDR3 length: 15 residues. CDR1 MNHEY and CDR2 SVGAGI come from the germline V gene. DNA for the CDR3: TGTGCCAGCAGTTCGGGGAGAGCTACTGATTACACCATATATTTT. Encoded protein: CASSSGRATDYTIYF.

The V gene is TRBV28, the J gene TRBJ2-1, with D uncertain. The V and J ends lost 5 bases and 10 bases respectively, with 24 bases between them. CDR1 and CDR2 (germline): MDHEN, SYDVKM. The CDR3 length is 16 residues. The CDR3 sequence: CASSPPNYRTKHEQFF. The CDR3 DNA reads TGTGCCAGCAGTCCCCCCAACTATAGAACTAAACACGAGCAGTTCTTC.

This clone is a singleton in its sample. The J gene is TRBJ1-2, the V gene TRBV28; 10 positions match TRBD1. This CDR3 is 16 amino acids long. V shed 3 bases and J 0 bases; nucleotides not matched to a gene: 4. Germline CDR1 reads MDHEN; CDR2 reads SYDVKM. The CDR3 loop reads CASSLGQGNPNYGYTF. The DNA for the CDR3 is TGTGCCAGCAGTTTGGGACAGGGGAACCCTAACTATGGCTACACCTTC.

The rearrangement uses TRBV5-8 and TRBJ2-3, with 12 bases matching TRBD2. The CDR3 length is 16 residues. The junction had 1 base not matched to a gene; V was cut back by 0 bases and J by 2 bases. The V gene's germline CDR1 is SGHTS and CDR2 YDEGEE. CDR3 protein: CASSLGLAGATDTQYF. CDR3 nucleotides: TGTGCCAGCAGCTTGGGACTAGCGGGGGCCACAGATACGCAGTATTTT.

The chain joins TRBV4-3 to TRBJ2-1; TRBD2 aligns across 9 bases. J lost 4 bases, V lost 1 base, and 5 bases had no gene match. The CDR3 sequence is 16 residues long. Looked up from germline, CDR1 is LGHNA and CDR2 is YSLEER. The CDR3 DNA reads as TGCGCCAGCAGCCAAGGGGGCCTAGCGGGATACAATGAGCAGTTCTTC. Protein: CASSQGGLAGYNEQFF.

The chain uses TRBV11-2 and TRBJ2-7; maybe TRBD1 (7 bases). Germline V gene lookup returns CDR1 SGHAT and CDR2 FQNNGV. The CDR3 extends over 17 amino acids. V lost 5 bases to trimming and J lost 3 bases, with 23 bases between them. The CDR3 DNA reads TGTGCCAGCAGCAATAGGCTGGGACAGCGGGCATACTACGAGCAGTACTTC. Its protein product is CASSNRLGQRAYYEQYF.

CDR3 nucleotide sequence: TGCGCCAGCAGCCAAGAGTCGGGGACAGGGGGCTCTGGGGCCAACGTCCTGACTTTC. Its protein product is CASSQESGTGGSGANVLTF. V usage is TRBV4-3 and J usage is TRBJ2-6; 11 positions agree with TRBD1. Looked up from germline, CDR1 is LGHNA and CDR2 is YSLEER. This CDR3 is 19 amino acids long. V was pared by 0 bases and J by 0 bases, with 4 bases of the junction left unmatched.

The chain combines TRBV6-1 with TRBJ2-7, with D possibly matching TRBD1 (5 bases). Trimming took 6 bases from V and 2 from J, leaving 11 bases between them. This CDR3 contains 13 residues. The germline gives CDR1 MNHNS, CDR2 SASEGT. The CDR3 region is CASRPQATYEQYF. The CDR3 bases are TGTGCCAGCAGGCCACAGGCTACCTACGAGCAGTACTTC.

The chain carries TRBV5-5 and TRBJ1-2; D ambiguous. The length of the CDR3 is 13 residues. CDR1 is SGHKS and CDR2 is YYEKEE in the germline V gene (reference sequence). The ends were cut back, 4 bases at V and 8 bases at J, with 15 bases in the middle. CDR3 sequence reads: CASSLGWRIGYTF. CDR3 DNA sequence: TGTGCCAGCAGCCTAGGGTGGCGCATCGGCTACACCTTC.